One and the same sample provided the 15 T cell receptor beta chains below, sequenced in a study of shared clonotypes between healthy human individuals. Some clones are missing from TCRdb's copy, which holds only in-frame ones; the method was immunoSEQ multiplex PCR. The table includes 650,000 to 800,000 clones, over 55% detected once. The sequenced material came from memory CD4+ T cells sorted from blood. Subset given: CD45RA-negative fraction. These receptors were obtained from a woman aged 25 to 39 in good health.

The J gene is TRBJ2-3, the V gene TRBV5-1, with D perhaps TRBD1 (6 bases). The germline V and J ends were trimmed by 4 bases and 2 bases, with 11 bases remaining between them. CDR3 size: 14 residues. Looked up from germline, CDR1 is SGHRS and CDR2 is YFSETQ. This CDR3 reads CASSIGQLTDTQYF. The CDR3 DNA sequence: TGCGCCAGCAGCATTGGACAGCTCACAGATACGCAGTATTTT.

The chain links TRBV19 to TRBJ2-3; 7 bases are a match to TRBD2. Germline CDR1 is LNHDA and CDR2 is SQIVND (reference sequence). Unmatched junction bases numbered 6, after V lost 3 bases and J lost 3 bases. The CDR3 loop spans 15 amino acids. CDR3 sequence: CASSIRAGVTDTQYF. The CDR3 nucleotides read TGTGCCAGTAGTATTCGGGCGGGAGTAACAGATACGCAGTATTTT.

This clone was seen a handful of times. The chain combines TRBV5-1 with TRBJ2-5; 9 bases fit TRBD2. J lost 2 bases, V lost 5 bases, and 4 bases had no gene match. CDR1 is SGHRS, CDR2 YFSETQ, per germline. The CDR3 totals 14 residues. The CDR3: CASRGSGSQETQYF. The CDR3 DNA reads TGCGCCAGCAGAGGTAGCGGGAGTCAAGAGACCCAGTACTTC.

Concerning this clone: This may be a read error, as it is one base from a much larger clone. The V gene is TRBV7-8, the J gene TRBJ2-5; D gene ambiguous. Deletions cut 2 bases from V and 3 bases from J, with 1 base between. The germline V gene has CDR1 SGHVS and CDR2 FQNEAQ. CDR3 length equals 11 residues. The CDR3 sequence is CASSLKETQYF. The CDR3 nucleotides are TGTGCCAGCAGCTTAAAAGAGACCCAGTACTTC.

V gene TRBV5-1 combines with J gene TRBJ1-4; possible D gene TRBD1, 6 bases. Per germline, CDR1 SGHRS and CDR2 YFSETQ. This CDR3 contains 15 residues. The V gene lost 5 bases and the J gene lost 4 bases, with 15 bases spanning the gap. The CDR3 bases are TGCGCCAGCAGACCCAACGGGGGCGGTAATGAAAAACTGTTTTTT. This gives the protein CASRPNGGGNEKLFF.

CDR3 bases: TGTGCCAGTAGTATAGGAACAGGGCACCAGCCCCAGCATTTT. It encodes CASSIGTGHQPQHF. This rearrangement joins TRBV19 to TRBJ1-5; TRBD1 might be the D (6 bases). Trimming removed 1 base from V and 7 bases from J, with 11 bases in between. The CDR3 has 14 residues. The germline V gene encodes CDR1 LNHDA and CDR2 SQIVND (reference sequence).

J is TRBJ2-7 and V is TRBV2; D is uncertain. CDR1 is SNHLY, CDR2 FYNNEI, per germline. The ends were cut back, 4 bases at V and 3 bases at J, with 7 bases in the middle. The CDR3 runs to 12 residues. The DNA for the CDR3 is TGTGCCAGCAGTGCGACCAACTACGAGCAGTACTTC. This sequence encodes CASSATNYEQYF.

The V call is TRBV5-1, the J call TRBJ2-6; 8 bases align to TRBD1. From germline, CDR1 is SGHRS and CDR2 YFSETQ. The CDR3 consists of 17 residues. Losses at the gene ends were 4 bases for V and 0 bases for J; bases not matched to a gene: 6. This chain's CDR3 is CASSPQGDLSGANVLTF. The CDR3, as DNA: TGCGCCAGCAGCCCACAGGGGGACCTCTCTGGGGCCAACGTCCTGACTTTC.

The sample holds a few counts of this clone. The chain recombines TRBV6-6 with TRBJ1-5; D remains unclear. Germline V CDR1 and CDR2: MNHNY, SVGAGI (reference sequence). Trimming left V 5 bases short and J 0 bases short, with 8 bases between. The CDR3 spans 14 residues. CDR3 protein: CASSASDSNQPQHF. As DNA, the CDR3 is TGTGCCAGCAGTGCTTCGGATAGCAATCAGCCCCAGCATTTT.

This clone appeared a few times. V is TRBV13 and J is TRBJ2-3; TRBD1 agrees at 7 bases. V lost 5 bases and J lost 3; bases outside the gene matches: 5. There are 14 residues in the CDR3. Germline V CDR1 and CDR2: PRHDT, FYEKMQ (reference sequence). For the CDR3, the DNA is TGTGCCAGCAGCCAGGCACAGGGGACAGATACGCAGTATTTT. Its translation is CASSQAQGTDTQYF.

This clone was recorded many times. J is TRBJ2-1 and V is TRBV19; 8 nucleotides line up with TRBD1. Germline V lookup: CDR1 LNHDA, CDR2 SQIVND (reference sequence). The CDR3 has 15 amino acids. Unmatched junction bases numbered 5, after V lost 7 bases and J lost 0 bases. The CDR3 here is CASTDDRGSYNEQFF. CDR3 nucleotides: TGTGCCAGTACCGATGACAGGGGCTCCTACAATGAGCAGTTCTTC.

The chain has TRBV19 and TRBJ2-5; D is perhaps TRBD1 or TRBD2 (6 bases each). Trimming stripped 6 bases from V and 3 bases from J, with 11 bases between. The CDR3 is made up of 13 amino acids. Germline-derived CDR1 and CDR2 are LNHDA and SQIVND (reference sequence). Here the CDR3 reads CASSRGQKETQYF. The CDR3 DNA is TGTGCCAGTAGCCGGGGGCAGAAAGAGACCCAGTACTTC.

The V call is TRBV5-1, the J call TRBJ1-4; the D is unclear. V was trimmed by 0 bases and J by 10 bases, leaving 19 bases between them. CDR1 and CDR2 from the germline V gene are SGHRS and YFSETQ. The CDR3 has 16 residues. CDR3: CASSLDEGSRLGKLFF. The CDR3 DNA sequence: TGCGCCAGCAGCTTGGACGAGGGTTCGAGGTTGGGAAAACTGTTTTTT.

This clone was seen only a few times. The gene calls are TRBV5-4 and TRBJ1-1; 7 bases map to TRBD1. CDR3 length equals 14 residues. Trimming at V came to 1 base and at J to 4 bases, leaving 4 bases not matched to a gene. CDR1 is SGHNT, CDR2 YYREEE, per germline (reference sequence). The CDR3, as DNA: TGTGCCAGCAGCTTGAGGGGGCAAGCCACTGAAGCTTTCTTT. It specifies CASSLRGQATEAFF.

CDR3 coding DNA: TGTGCCAGCAGCTTAGGCGGGGGACGCGCTGTTGAAGCTTTCTTT. Its protein is CASSLGGGRAVEAFF. The V call is TRBV11-3, the J call TRBJ1-1; possible D gene TRBD1, 5 bases. The V gene lost 1 base and the J gene lost 7 bases, with 16 bases spanning the gap. Germline CDR1 and CDR2: SGHNT and YENEEA. The CDR3 contains 15 residues.